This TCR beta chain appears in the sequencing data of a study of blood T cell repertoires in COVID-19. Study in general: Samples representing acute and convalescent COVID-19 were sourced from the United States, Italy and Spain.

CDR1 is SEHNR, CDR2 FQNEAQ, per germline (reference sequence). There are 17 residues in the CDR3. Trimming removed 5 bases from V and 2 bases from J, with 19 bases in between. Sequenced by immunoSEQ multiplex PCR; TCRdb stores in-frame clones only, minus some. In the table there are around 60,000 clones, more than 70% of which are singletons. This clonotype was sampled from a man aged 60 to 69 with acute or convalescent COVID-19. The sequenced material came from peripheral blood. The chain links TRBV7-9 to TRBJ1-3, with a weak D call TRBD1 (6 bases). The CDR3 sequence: CASSLWTAPRAGNTIYF. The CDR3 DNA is TGTGCCAGCAGCCTGTGGACAGCGCCCAGAGCTGGAAACACCATATATTTT.